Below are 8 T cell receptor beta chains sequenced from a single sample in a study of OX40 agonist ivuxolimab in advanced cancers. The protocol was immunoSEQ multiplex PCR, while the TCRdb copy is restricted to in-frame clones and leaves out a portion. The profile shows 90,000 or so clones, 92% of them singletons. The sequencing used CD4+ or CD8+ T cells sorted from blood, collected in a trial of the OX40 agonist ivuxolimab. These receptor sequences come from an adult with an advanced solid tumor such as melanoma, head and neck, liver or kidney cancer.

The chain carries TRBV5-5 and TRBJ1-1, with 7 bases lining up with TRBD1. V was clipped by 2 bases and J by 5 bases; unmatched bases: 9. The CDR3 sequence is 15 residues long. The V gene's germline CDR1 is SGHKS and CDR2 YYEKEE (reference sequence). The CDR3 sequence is CASSFTGEGETEAFF. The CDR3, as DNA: TGTGCCAGCAGCTTTACAGGGGAAGGGGAGACTGAAGCTTTCTTT.

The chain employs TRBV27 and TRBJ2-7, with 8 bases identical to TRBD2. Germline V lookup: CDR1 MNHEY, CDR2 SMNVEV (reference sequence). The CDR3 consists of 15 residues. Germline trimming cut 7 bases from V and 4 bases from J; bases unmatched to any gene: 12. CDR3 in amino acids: CASKGTAGDGYEQYF. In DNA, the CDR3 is TGTGCCAGCAAAGGCACAGCGGGAGATGGGTACGAGCAGTACTTC.

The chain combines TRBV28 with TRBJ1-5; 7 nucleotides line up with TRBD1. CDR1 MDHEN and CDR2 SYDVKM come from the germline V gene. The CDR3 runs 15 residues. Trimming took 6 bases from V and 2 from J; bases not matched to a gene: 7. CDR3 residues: CASRSTGEGNQPQHF. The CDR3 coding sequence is TGTGCCAGCAGGTCCACAGGGGAGGGCAATCAGCCCCAGCATTTT. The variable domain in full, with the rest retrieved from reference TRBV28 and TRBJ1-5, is DVKVTQSSRYLVKRTGEKVFLECVQDMDHENMFWYRQDPGLGLRLIYFSYDVKMKEKGDIPEGYSVSREKKERFSLILESASTNQTSMYLCASRSTGEGNQPQHFGDGTRLSIL.

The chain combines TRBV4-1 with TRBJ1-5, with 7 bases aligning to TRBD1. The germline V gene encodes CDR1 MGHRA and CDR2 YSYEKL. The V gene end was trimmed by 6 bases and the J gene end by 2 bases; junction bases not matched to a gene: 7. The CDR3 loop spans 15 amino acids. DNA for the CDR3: TGCGCCAGCAGTACTGTTGGGACAGGCAATCAGCCCCAGCATTTT. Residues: CASSTVGTGNQPQHF.

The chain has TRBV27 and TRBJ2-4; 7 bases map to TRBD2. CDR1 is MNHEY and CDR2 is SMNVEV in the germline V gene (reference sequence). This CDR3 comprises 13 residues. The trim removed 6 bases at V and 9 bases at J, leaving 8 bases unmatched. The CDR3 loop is CASRTNREGIQYF. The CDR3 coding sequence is TGTGCCAGCAGGACGAATAGGGAGGGCATTCAGTACTTC.

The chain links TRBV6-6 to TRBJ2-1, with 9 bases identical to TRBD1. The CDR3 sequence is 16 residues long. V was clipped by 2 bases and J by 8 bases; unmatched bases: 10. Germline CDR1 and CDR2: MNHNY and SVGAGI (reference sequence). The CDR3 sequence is CASSYEGTGTRDEQFF. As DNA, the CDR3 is TGTGCCAGCAGTTACGAAGGGACAGGGACCCGCGATGAGCAGTTCTTC.

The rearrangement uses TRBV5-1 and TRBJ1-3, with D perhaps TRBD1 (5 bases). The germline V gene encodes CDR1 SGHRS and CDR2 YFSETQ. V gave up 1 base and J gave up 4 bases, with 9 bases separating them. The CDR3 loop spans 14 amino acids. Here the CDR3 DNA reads TGCGCCAGCAGCTTGACAGGCTCGGGAAACACCATATATTTT. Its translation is CASSLTGSGNTIYF.

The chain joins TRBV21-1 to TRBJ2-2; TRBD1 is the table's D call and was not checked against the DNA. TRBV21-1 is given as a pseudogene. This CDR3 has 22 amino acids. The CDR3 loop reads CASSKEPQGSPKHPRNTGELFF. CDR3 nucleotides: TGTGCCAGCAGCAAGGAACCTCAGGGGTCCCCGAAACATCCCCGAAACACCGGGGAGCTGTTTTTT.